This TCR beta chain derives from a study of T cell responses to AZD1222 COVID-19 vaccine. Notes on the study in general: Vaccination with two AZD1222 doses was followed by a rise in Spike-specific TCR breadth and depth.

V shed 5 bases and J shed 8 bases, with 18 bases lying between them. The CDR3 extends over 15 amino acids. Germline V gene sequence: CDR1 MGHDK, CDR2 SYGVNS. Sequencing was performed with immunoSEQ multiplex PCR; in TCRdb, only in-frame clones are kept and a portion is missing. The table includes roughly 140,000 clones, 85% to 90% detected once. Remarks on this clone: The target antigen is unknown.

This chain connects TRBV25-1 to TRBJ1-4; D remains ambiguous. The TCR sequence derives from an adult in good health. This material consisted of peripheral blood, taken on day 0 of AZD1222 vaccination. The CDR3 nucleotides read TGTGCCAGCAGTAAAGTAGTCCCTTTTGGGGAAAAACTGTTTTTT. As protein: CASSKVVPFGEKLFF.